A single T cell receptor (beta chain) is shown here with its context. A much larger clone is a single base away; this may be a read error. The data originate from a study of T-cell reconstitution after alpha-beta-depleted transplantation in children. This sample's TCRbeta library carried unique molecular identifier barcodes. TCRdb analysed the PCR reads with MiXCR anew, one entry per CDR3 protein. The sample lists 500,000 to 600,000 distinct CDR3 sequences, approximately 20% occurring once. The sequence was collected from a human donor who donated a stem cell graft to a child with acute lymphoblastic leukemia. The specimen was PBMCs from the stem cell graft donor, collected from the stem cell graft.

The CDR3 nucleotides read TGTGCCAGCAGCTTAGTAGCGGTAGAGACCCAGTACTTC. Its protein product is CASSLVAVETQYF. The chain employs TRBV7-9 and TRBJ2-5; tentative D call: TRBD2 (6 bases). The V end was cut by 1 base, the J end by 4 bases, with 7 bases between. The CDR3 spans 13 residues. Looked up from germline, CDR1 is SEHNR and CDR2 is FQNEAQ (reference sequence).